This T cell receptor beta chain was observed in a study of blood T cell repertoires in COVID-19. Study-level background: Material from acute and convalescent COVID-19 was sourced from the United States, Italy and Spain. PBMCs, B-cell-depleted T cells, or T cells provided the cDNA or gDNA that made up the material.

In the source study's methods: Amplified reference gene primers provided the basis for estimating nucleated cell counts. The assay was immunoSEQ multiplex PCR, and TCRdb's table has in-frame clones only and misses some. V and J calls and clone size are copied from that table; D and trimming were computed from the DNA. The repertoire holds some 68,000 clones, with roughly 89% as singletons. This CDR3 is built from 12 residues. The V end lost 9 bases, the J end lost 1 base, and 6 bases lay between the germline ends. Germline lookup yields CDR1 LNHDA and CDR2 SQIVND (reference sequence). This TCR was sampled from a man aged 50-59 years with active COVID-19. This sequence joins TRBV19 and TRBJ2-2, with D uncertain. The sequencing sample was made of peripheral blood. CDR3 loop: CASKQNTGELFF. In DNA form, the CDR3 reads TGTGCCAGCAAACAGAACACCGGGGAGCTGTTTTTT.